These 30 T cell receptor beta chains share one sample of origin, sequenced in a study of blood T cell repertoires in COVID-19. Generated by immunoSEQ multiplex PCR, the TCRdb table keeps only in-frame clones and is missing some. The table has about 190,000 clones, about 81% seen once. Material for sequencing was peripheral blood. All receptors derive from a man younger than 40 with active or convalescent COVID-19.

This rearrangement joins TRBV6-2 or TRBV6-3 to TRBJ2-2; weak D call: TRBD2 (5 bases). The germline V and J ends were trimmed by 2 bases and 1 base, with 5 bases remaining between them. The germline V gene encodes CDR1 MNHEY and CDR2 SVGEGT. The CDR3 covers 14 residues. The CDR3 sequence: CASSYRGNTGELFF. In DNA form, the CDR3 reads TGTGCCAGCAGTTACCGGGGGAACACCGGGGAGCTGTTTTTT.

The chain links TRBV6-2 or TRBV6-3 to TRBJ2-7; 7 positions match TRBD2. Trimming took 2 bases from V and 2 from J; bases not matched to a gene: 6. The CDR3 has 15 residues. Germline V gene sequence: CDR1 MNHEY, CDR2 SVGEGT. The CDR3 spells CASSYPAGLAYEQYF. The DNA for the CDR3 is TGTGCCAGCAGTTACCCCGCCGGACTAGCCTACGAGCAGTACTTC.

This clone was picked up one time. This chain connects TRBV4-3 to TRBJ2-6; no reliable D call. Germline lookup yields CDR1 LGHNA and CDR2 YSLEER. This CDR3 comprises 17 residues. V was shortened by 0 bases and J by 0 bases, with 9 bases between the two germline ends. The CDR3 bases are TGCGCCAGCAGCCAAGATCCCCCCTACTCTGGGGCCAACGTCCTGACTTTC. Encoded protein: CASSQDPPYSGANVLTF.

V and J are TRBV5-1 and TRBJ1-5; D is unclear. This CDR3 is 15 amino acids long. Germline V lookup: CDR1 SGHRS, CDR2 YFSETQ. V lost 5 bases and J 4 bases, leaving 16 bases between the germline ends. Written as DNA, the CDR3 is TGCGCCAGCAGGCGCGCGGCAGACTCGAATCAGCCCCAGCATTTT. Translating it yields CASRRAADSNQPQHF.

The rearrangement uses TRBV4-1 and TRBJ2-1; the match to TRBD2 covers 15 bases. Germline V gene data show CDR1 as MGHRA and CDR2 as YSYEKL. V was clipped by 3 bases and J by 0 bases; unmatched bases: 6. The CDR3 length is 19 residues. CDR3 sequence reads: CASSHPGLAGGSSYNEQFF. As DNA, the CDR3 is TGCGCCAGCAGCCACCCTGGACTAGCGGGAGGGAGCTCCTACAATGAGCAGTTCTTC.

The V and J genes are TRBV4-3 and TRBJ2-7, with D possibly TRBD2 on 5 matching bases. Germline CDR1 reads LGHNA; CDR2 reads YSLEER. The CDR3 contains 15 residues. V was cut by 1 base and J by 5 bases, with 15 bases left in between. The CDR3 nucleotides are TGCGCCAGCAGCCAAGGGTATACTAGGCGTGACGAGCAGTACTTC. This translates into CASSQGYTRRDEQYF.

This chain links TRBV12-3 or TRBV12-4 with TRBJ1-5; D ambiguous. This CDR3 comprises 13 residues. Between the trimmed V and J ends, which lost 5 bases and 1 base, there was a span of 6 bases. As DNA, the CDR3 is TGTGCCAGCAGTCCCCAAAGCAATCAGCCCCAGCATTTT. Translation: CASSPQSNQPQHF.

The gene calls are TRBV5-6 and TRBJ1-5, with 9 bases matching TRBD1. Germline V gene sequence: CDR1 SGHDT, CDR2 YYEEEE. Trimming cost V 2 bases and J 4 bases; bases outside gene matches: 1. This CDR3 is built from 14 residues. CDR3 sequence: CASSFGTGNQPQHF. For the CDR3, the DNA is TGTGCCAGCAGCTTTGGGACAGGGAATCAGCCCCAGCATTTT.

V and J are TRBV6-1 and TRBJ1-6; D is possibly TRBD1 (5 bases). Trimming pared 0 bases from V and 9 bases from J, leaving 15 bases between. In germline, CDR1 is MNHNS, CDR2 SASEGT. There are 16 residues in the CDR3. The CDR3 DNA follows: TGTGCCAGCAGTGAAGCTTGGGAGGGGCGGAGTTCACCCCTCCACTTT. This codes for CASSEAWEGRSSPLHF.

The chain uses TRBV9 and TRBJ2-3; 10 bases fit TRBD2. CDR3 length: 15 amino acids. The V and J ends lost 3 bases and 6 bases, in that order; junction bases with no gene match: 7. Germline lookup yields CDR1 SGDLS and CDR2 YYNGEE. The CDR3 nucleotides read TGTGCCAGCAGCGCAGCGGGGGGGCAGGGTGATACGCAGTATTTT. Translated: CASSAAGGQGDTQYF.

The chain combines TRBV3-1 (or the pseudogene TRBV3-2) with TRBJ1-2; 7 bases agree with TRBD1. Germline assignment: CDR1 LGHDT and CDR2 YNNKEL (reference sequence). The V segment lost 4 bases and the J segment 10 bases; nucleotides outside the gene matches: 9. The CDR3 sequence is 13 residues long. The CDR3 sequence is CASSLRTGSVYTF. CDR3 in DNA: TGTGCCAGCAGCCTCCGGACAGGTTCCGTCTACACCTTC.

The chain couples TRBV7-8 to TRBJ2-3; 10 bases are shared with TRBD2. CDR3 length: 16 amino acids. The germline gives CDR1 SGHVS, CDR2 FQNEAQ. Trimming removed 7 bases from V and 0 bases from J; junction bases left unmatched: 7. The CDR3 nucleotides read TGTGCCAGCACACCCAGCGGGGGGGTTAGCACAGATACGCAGTATTTT. Protein: CASTPSGGVSTDTQYF.

The V call is TRBV18, the J call TRBJ2-3, with 7 bases aligning to TRBD1. Germline CDR1 reads KGHSH; CDR2 reads LQKENI. The CDR3 runs 16 residues. The ends lost 0 bases at V and 1 base at J; junction bases unmatched: 4. CDR3 protein: CASSPPYTGGTDTQYF. CDR3 DNA: TGTGCCAGCTCACCACCCTATACAGGGGGCACAGATACGCAGTATTTT.

V usage is TRBV28 and J usage is TRBJ2-3; 9 nucleotides agree with TRBD1. Trimming cost V 6 bases and J 3 bases; bases outside gene matches: 10. Germline CDR1 is MDHEN and CDR2 is SYDVKM. The CDR3 consists of 16 residues. CDR3 DNA: TGTGCCAGCAGAGGCGCCTGGGACAGGGATACAGATACGCAGTATTTT. Protein: CASRGAWDRDTDTQYF.

This clone appeared once. The gene calls are TRBV7-9 and TRBJ1-5, with 8 bases that match TRBD1. Germline V CDR1 and CDR2: SEHNR, FQNEAQ (reference sequence). The length of the CDR3 is 14 residues. J was trimmed by 3 bases and V by 3 bases; bases with no gene match: 1. DNA of the CDR3: TGTGCCAGCAGCTTGGGACAGGCCAATCAGCCCCAGCATTTT. It codes for CASSLGQANQPQHF.

This chain joins TRBV4-1 and TRBJ1-4; D remains ambiguous. Germline V gene lookup returns CDR1 MGHRA and CDR2 YSYEKL. CDR3 length equals 21 residues. V was clipped by 0 bases and J by 0 bases, with 23 bases between them. This CDR3 reads CASSQDLFPVELKATNEKLFF. CDR3 bases: TGCGCCAGCAGCCAAGATCTTTTTCCAGTGGAGTTAAAGGCAACTAATGAAAAACTGTTTTTT.

The chain employs TRBV5-1 and TRBJ1-2; 8 positions agree with TRBD1. This CDR3 is 15 amino acids long. Germline CDR1 and CDR2: SGHRS and YFSETQ. V lost 4 bases and J lost 1; bases outside the gene matches: 6. For the CDR3, the DNA is TGCGCCAGCAGCGATGGGACAGGAGGTAACTATGGCTACACCTTC. It encodes CASSDGTGGNYGYTF.

The rearrangement joins TRBV7-9 to TRBJ1-3; D is undetermined. The CDR3 contains 13 residues. From germline, CDR1 is SEHNR and CDR2 FQNEAQ (reference sequence). The V gene lost 2 bases and the J gene lost 4 bases, with 6 bases spanning the gap. CDR3 coding DNA: TGTGCCAGCAGCTTAATGACAGGAAACACCATATATTTT. Encoded protein: CASSLMTGNTIYF.

V usage is TRBV30 and J usage is TRBJ1-3, with D perhaps TRBD1 (5 bases). The V end was cut by 5 bases, the J end by 1 base, with 12 bases between. CDR3 length equals 14 residues. Germline values: CDR1 GTSNPN, CDR2 SVGIG (reference sequence). The CDR3, as DNA: TGTGCCTGGGAGAGGACAAGATCTGGAAACACCATATATTTT. It is translated as CAWERTRSGNTIYF.

To note about this clone: Additional DNA sequences in this sample encode the identical CDR3. CDR3 in DNA: TGTGCCAGCAGTTTACAGGGGCCGGGCACCGGGGAGCTGTTTTTT. Protein sequence: CASSLQGPGTGELFF. The rearrangement joins TRBV5-6 to TRBJ2-2, with 7 bases aligning to TRBD1. The CDR3 covers 15 residues. Trimming removed 5 bases from V and 4 bases from J; junction bases left unmatched: 8. From germline, CDR1 is SGHDT and CDR2 YYEEEE.

The V gene is TRBV27, the J gene TRBJ2-5; 7 nucleotides agree with TRBD1. The CDR3 has 14 amino acids. Losses at the gene ends were 6 bases for V and 5 bases for J; bases not matched to a gene: 9. Germline CDR1 is MNHEY and CDR2 is SMNVEV (reference sequence). The CDR3 reads CASRRETGSETQYF. The DNA of the CDR3 is TGTGCCAGCAGACGAGAGACAGGGTCGGAGACCCAGTACTTC.

V usage is TRBV7-9 and J usage is TRBJ2-2, with D perhaps TRBD2 (6 bases). Per germline, CDR1 SEHNR and CDR2 FQNEAQ (reference sequence). Trimming left V 3 bases short and J 5 bases short, with 13 bases between. This CDR3 has 15 amino acids. The CDR3, as DNA: TGTGCCAGCAGCTTTTGGGCAGGGAGGACCGGGGAGCTGTTTTTT. The encoded protein is CASSFWAGRTGELFF.

The rearrangement joins TRBV4-3 to TRBJ1-2; D not certain. The CDR3 length is 13 residues. The ends were cut back, 1 base at V and 4 bases at J, with 7 bases in the middle. Germline loops: CDR1 LGHNA, CDR2 YSLEER. This chain's CDR3 is CASSQGAVYGYTF. CDR3 bases: TGCGCCAGCAGCCAAGGTGCAGTCTATGGCTACACCTTC.

The chain carries TRBV2 and TRBJ1-4; perhaps TRBD1 as D (5 bases). The CDR3 length is 12 residues. From germline, CDR1 is SNHLY and CDR2 FYNNEI. Between the trimmed V and J ends, which lost 9 bases and 7 bases, there was a span of 12 bases. The CDR3 DNA reads as TGTGCCAGTTCGACAGTTCCTGAAAAACTGTTTTTT. It is translated as CASSTVPEKLFF.

Concerning this clone: At one boundary the junction diverges from the germline segment, which might be a read error. The chain carries TRBV7-7 and TRBJ2-5, with D perhaps TRBD2 (6 bases). The CDR3 runs 13 residues. CDR1 and CDR2 (germline): SSHAT, FNYEAQ (reference sequence). CDR3 in DNA: TGTGCTAGCAGCTTGGGGAGCGGGGAGACCCAGTACTTC. As protein: CASSLGSGETQYF.

The chain links TRBV5-7 to TRBJ2-5, with TRBD2 identical over 7 bases. TRBV5-7 is noted as an ORF with a role that remains uncertain. J gave up 3 bases and V 0 bases, and 17 bases lay outside the gene matches. The CDR3 is 19 amino acids. The CDR3 loop is CASSLACLTGGLKKETQYF. The CDR3 DNA follows: TGTGCCAGCAGCTTGGCGTGCTTAACGGGAGGTTTAAAAAAAGAGACCCAGTACTTC.

This chain uses TRBV14 with TRBJ2-1, with 11 positions matching TRBD2. This CDR3 is 15 amino acids long. V gave up 5 bases and J gave up 15 bases; unmatched junction bases: 15. CDR1 and CDR2 (germline): SGHDN, FVKESK. The CDR3 is CASSSWELAGGGLFF. The CDR3 region has the DNA TGTGCCAGCAGCTCCTGGGAATTAGCGGGAGGGGGCCTGTTCTTC.

As regards this clone: At one end the junction does not follow the germline gene, possibly because of a read error. The chain employs TRBV7-7 and TRBJ2-7; a weak D match, TRBD2 (6 bases). The CDR3 has 13 amino acids. Germline V gene data show CDR1 as SSHAT and CDR2 as FNYEAQ (reference sequence). CDR3 residues: CASSLGIREEQYF. CDR3 nucleotides: TGTGCTAGCAGCTTGGGCATTCGGGAGGAGCAGTACTTC.

The rearrangement links TRBV27 to TRBJ1-2, with TRBD1 identical over 10 bases. Germline CDR1 is MNHEY and CDR2 is SMNVEV (reference sequence). The CDR3 is 15 residues long. The ends lost 5 bases at V and 4 bases at J; junction bases unmatched: 7. The CDR3 nucleotides are TGTGCCAGCAGTCGACCGGGACAGGGGATCTATGGCTACACCTTC. This translates into CASSRPGQGIYGYTF.

The V gene is TRBV5-1, the J gene TRBJ2-2; D unresolved. CDR3 length: 14 residues. From germline, CDR1 is SGHRS and CDR2 YFSETQ. Deletions cut 6 bases from V and 6 bases from J, with 15 bases between. CDR3 DNA: TGCGCCAGCACAGCTGACCCAGGTCCCGGGGAGCTGTTTTTT. It is translated as CASTADPGPGELFF.